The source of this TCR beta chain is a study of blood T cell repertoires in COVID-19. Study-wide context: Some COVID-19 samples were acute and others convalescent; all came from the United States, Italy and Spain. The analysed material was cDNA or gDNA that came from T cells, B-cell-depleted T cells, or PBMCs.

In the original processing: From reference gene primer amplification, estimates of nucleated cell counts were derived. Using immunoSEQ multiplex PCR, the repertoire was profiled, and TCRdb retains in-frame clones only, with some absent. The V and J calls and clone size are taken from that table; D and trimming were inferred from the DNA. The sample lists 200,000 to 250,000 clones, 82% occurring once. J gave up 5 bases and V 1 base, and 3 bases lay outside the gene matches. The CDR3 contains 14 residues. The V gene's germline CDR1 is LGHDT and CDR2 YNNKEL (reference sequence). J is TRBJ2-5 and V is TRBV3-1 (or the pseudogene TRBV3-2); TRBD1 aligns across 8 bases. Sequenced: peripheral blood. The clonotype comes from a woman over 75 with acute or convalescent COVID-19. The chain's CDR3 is CASSQGTGPETQYF. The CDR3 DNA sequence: TGTGCCAGCAGCCAAGGGACAGGGCCGGAGACCCAGTACTTC.